This T cell receptor (beta chain) was identified during a study of blood T cell repertoires in COVID-19. For the study at large: Samples came from the United States, Italy and Spain, spanning acute and convalescent COVID-19.

There are a few counts of this clone. Original data processing: Scientists estimated how many nucleated cells there were by amplifying reference gene primers. Measured with immunoSEQ multiplex PCR; TCRdb has only the in-frame clones, and not every one. Clone size and the V and J calls come from that table; the DNA yielded D and trimming. This table has about 300,000 clones, 87% appearing once. Cohorts were determined from participant-reported clinical history. Sequences were obtained from PBMCs or T cells enriched from blood (not recorded which). This TCR came from a woman aged 25 to 39 who had recovered from COVID-19.

The CDR3 sequence: CASVSGTSGGNEQFF. CDR3 DNA: TGTGCCAGCGTCTCCGGGACTAGCGGGGGCAATGAGCAGTTCTTC. V is TRBV3-1 (or the pseudogene TRBV3-2) and J is TRBJ2-1; 14 bases fit TRBD2. The CDR3 runs 15 residues. The junction had 6 bases not matched to a gene; V was cut back by 8 bases and J by 6 bases. Germline V gives CDR1 LGHDT, CDR2 YNNKEL (reference sequence).